The 30 T cell receptor beta chains given below trace back to one sample, sequenced in a study of blood T cells in healthy people across ages. A second PCR, run for about 7 to 11 cycles, used a sample-barcoded 5' primer plus a J-beta primer mix. From the 5' RACE reads, TCRdb called clonotypes with MiXCR, one entry per CDR3 protein. Of approximately 940,000 distinct CDR3 sequences in the sample, 48% were seen once. Sequencing was done on a sample of blood. These receptors all stem from a man aged 25-45 years in good health.

V usage is TRBV24-1 and J usage is TRBJ2-4, with TRBD1 matching over 7 bases. The CDR3 has 17 residues. V shed 2 bases, J shed 5 bases, and the junction held 11 bases outside the gene matches. Germline V gene lookup returns CDR1 KGHDR and CDR2 SFDVKD. The CDR3 sequence: CATSDSTDRARENIQYF. CDR3 in DNA: TGTGCCACCAGTGATTCAACCGACAGGGCTCGGGAAAACATTCAGTACTTC.

The chain combines TRBV6-2 or TRBV6-3 with TRBJ2-1; 11 bases are a match to TRBD2. The J call may not be correct, given that the DNA end is closer to TRBJ2-7. Germline V gives CDR1 MNHEY, CDR2 SVGEGT. This CDR3 spans 15 amino acids. CDR3 region: CASSSTSGTKNEQYF. The CDR3 region has the DNA TGTGCCAGCAGTTCGACTAGCGGGACAAAAAATGAGCAGTACTTC.

This chain connects TRBV7-2 to TRBJ1-2; possibly TRBD1 for D (5 bases). Trimming cost V 8 bases and J 5 bases, with 15 bases left between them. CDR3 length equals 13 residues. Per germline, CDR1 SGHTA and CDR2 FQGNSA. The CDR3 loop is CASGSERGYGYTF. CDR3 in DNA: TGTGCCAGCGGCTCCGAGAGGGGATATGGCTACACCTTC.

The chain couples TRBV3-1 to TRBJ2-1; D possibly corresponds to TRBD2 (6 bases). The V gene lost 1 base and the J gene lost 3 bases, with 10 bases spanning the gap. The CDR3 consists of 15 residues. Germline V CDR1 and CDR2: LGHDT, YNNKEL (reference sequence). CDR3: CASSQAGGYYNEQFF. The CDR3 DNA sequence: TGTGCCAGCAGCCAAGCCGGGGGTTACTACAATGAGCAGTTCTTC.

CDR3 nucleotide sequence: TGTGCCAGCAGTCCTGACAGAGGCTCTGGAAACACCATATATTTT. This codes for CASSPDRGSGNTIYF. The chain is built from TRBV12-3 or TRBV12-4 and TRBJ1-3; D may be TRBD1 (5 bases). CDR3 length: 15 residues. The V and J ends lost 5 bases and 0 bases respectively, with 11 bases between them.

The CDR3 DNA sequence: TGTGCCAGCGGCGATAAGGATGGGGGTTTCTTT. Residues: CASGDKDGGFF. The rearrangement uses TRBV12-3 or TRBV12-4 and TRBJ1-1, with D maybe TRBD1 (5 bases). The CDR3 loop spans 11 amino acids. V lost 8 bases, J lost 13 bases, and 17 bases lay in between.

This chain joins TRBV20-1 and TRBJ2-7; a weak D match, TRBD1 (5 bases). CDR1 is DFQATT and CDR2 is SNEGSKA in the germline V gene (reference sequence). Trimming left V 1 base short and J 2 bases short, with 15 bases between. The CDR3 is 15 residues long. The CDR3 spells CSARVIGASPYEQYF. In nucleotides, the CDR3 is TGCAGTGCTAGAGTCATTGGGGCCTCACCCTACGAGCAGTACTTC.

The chain couples TRBV2 to TRBJ2-1; D call uncertain. V was shortened by 0 bases and J by 15 bases, with 6 bases between the two germline ends. The CDR3 spans 10 residues. CDR1 SNHLY and CDR2 FYNNEI come from the germline V gene. The CDR3 bases are TGTGCCAGCAGTGAAGCCCGCCCGTTCTTC. Translated: CASSEARPFF. The entire variable domain, with the rest obtained from reference TRBV2 and TRBJ2-1, is as follows: EPEVTQTPSHQVTQMGQEVILRCVPISNHLYFYWYRQILGQKVEFLVSFYNNEISEKSEIFDDQFSVERPDGSNFTLKIRSTKLEDSAMYFCASSEARPFFGPGTRLTVL.

This clonotype was observed a few times. The chain has TRBV4-1 and TRBJ2-5, with 11 bases aligning to TRBD2. The V segment lost 1 base and the J segment 0 bases; nucleotides outside the gene matches: 7. This CDR3 has 18 amino acids. Per the germline V gene, CDR1 is MGHRA and CDR2 is YSYEKL. CDR3 coding DNA: TGCGCCAGCAGCCAAGGGCCGACTAGCGGGGAAAACCAAGAGACCCAGTACTTC. Protein: CASSQGPTSGENQETQYF.

V and J are TRBV7-9 and TRBJ2-6; D is ambiguous. V was shortened by 2 bases and J by 4 bases, with 15 bases between the two germline ends. Looked up from germline, CDR1 is SEHNR and CDR2 is FQNEAQ (reference sequence). This CDR3 is built from 17 residues. The chain's CDR3 is CASSLMAVAGGANVLTF. Written as DNA, the CDR3 is TGTGCCAGCAGCTTAATGGCAGTAGCTGGAGGGGCCAACGTCCTGACTTTC. Full variable domain (outside the CDR3, taken from reference TRBV7-9 and TRBJ2-6): DTGVSQNPRHKITKRGQNVTFRCDPISEHNRLYWYRQTLGQGPEFLTYFQNEAQLEKSRLLSDRFSAERPKGSFSTLEIQRTEQGDSAMYLCASSLMAVAGGANVLTFGAGSRLTVL.

This clonotype has more than one count but fewer than ten. V and J are TRBV6-2 or TRBV6-3 and TRBJ2-1; D ambiguous. Germline values: CDR1 MNHEY, CDR2 SVGEGT. This CDR3 comprises 15 residues. V lost 6 bases and J lost 8, with 20 bases in between. The CDR3 loop is CASSATDIKSYEQFF. The CDR3 DNA sequence: TGTGCCAGCAGCGCCACTGACATAAAGTCTTATGAGCAGTTCTTC.

This sequence joins TRBV19 and TRBJ1-2, with D unresolved. The CDR3 spans 15 residues. From germline, CDR1 is LNHDA and CDR2 SQIVND (reference sequence). V dropped 7 bases and J dropped 4 bases, with 19 bases sitting between them. DNA of the CDR3: TGTGCCAGTACAACCGGGAAAAATTGGGTCTATGGCTACACCTTC. Translated: CASTTGKNWVYGYTF. Full variable domain (outside the CDR3, taken from reference TRBV19 and TRBJ1-2): DGGITQSPKYLFRKEGQNVTLSCEQNLNHDAMYWYRQDPGQGLRLIYYSQIVNDFQKGDIAEGYSVSREKKESFPLTVTSAQKNPTAFYLCASTTGKNWVYGYTFGSGTRLTVV.

This clonotype was recorded a few times. The V call is TRBV25-1, the J call TRBJ2-5; TRBD2 is a possible D gene (5 bases). CDR1 MGHDK and CDR2 SYGVNS come from the germline V gene. V shed 4 bases and J shed 3 bases, with 24 bases lying between them. The CDR3 runs to 18 residues. The CDR3: CASSGAASKDWGEETQYF. CDR3 DNA sequence: TGTGCCAGCAGTGGTGCGGCCTCAAAGGACTGGGGTGAAGAGACCCAGTACTTC.

V is TRBV6-6 and J is TRBJ2-3; TRBD2 matches at 9 bases. V dropped 4 bases and J dropped 2; count of bases not matched to a gene: 10. The germline V gene encodes CDR1 MNHNY and CDR2 SVGAGI (reference sequence). This CDR3 contains 17 residues. CDR3 protein: CASSSRLAGATTDTQYF. For the CDR3, the DNA is TGTGCCAGCAGTTCCCGTTTAGCGGGGGCCACCACAGATACGCAGTATTTT.

In nucleotides, the CDR3 is TGTGCCAGCAGCCAAGGGGACAGGGGGTCCGGCTATGGCTACACCTTC. Its translation is CASSQGDRGSGYGYTF. The chain has TRBV3-1 and TRBJ1-2; 11 bases agree with TRBD1. This CDR3 region has 16 residues. The V segment lost 1 base and the J segment 4 bases; nucleotides outside the gene matches: 5. Germline assignment: CDR1 LGHDT and CDR2 YNNKEL (reference sequence).

Notes on this clonotype: One end of the junction varies from germline; a read error may be responsible. The chain is built from TRBV20-1 and TRBJ2-1; maybe TRBD1 (6 bases). The CDR3 length is 13 residues. Germline assignment: CDR1 DFQATT and CDR2 SNEGSKA (reference sequence). The chain's CDR3 is CSVHWTADNGQFF. Here the CDR3 DNA reads TGCAGTGTTCATTGGACAGCGGACAATGGGCAGTTCTTC.

The chain recombines TRBV7-9 with TRBJ1-1; D unresolved. Germline loops: CDR1 SEHNR, CDR2 FQNEAQ (reference sequence). V shed 1 base and J shed 0 bases, with 6 bases lying between them. This CDR3 has 14 amino acids. The DNA for the CDR3 is TGTGCCAGCAGCTTAGACAGCATGAACACTGAAGCTTTCTTT. Encoded protein: CASSLDSMNTEAFF.

There are many counts of this clonotype. The chain combines TRBV20-1 with TRBJ2-4, with 7 nucleotides matching TRBD2. V dropped 5 bases and J dropped 1; count of bases not matched to a gene: 5. Per the germline V gene, CDR1 is DFQATT and CDR2 is SNEGSKA (reference sequence). The CDR3 is made up of 14 amino acids. Here the CDR3 DNA reads TGCAGTGCTTTAATAGCGGGTGCCAAAAACATTCAGTACTTC. This encodes CSALIAGAKNIQYF.

This chain connects TRBV5-1 to TRBJ2-7, with a weak D call TRBD1 (7 bases). In germline, CDR1 is SGHRS, CDR2 YFSETQ. V was cut by 4 bases and J by 3 bases, with 17 bases left in between. This CDR3 has 15 residues. The DNA for the CDR3 is TGCGCCAGCAGCCCCCTTCAGGGGGGCGGCTACGAGCAGTACTTC. It yields the protein CASSPLQGGGYEQYF.

V is TRBV6-1 and J is TRBJ2-2, with 8 bases fitting TRBD1. Germline V gene sequence: CDR1 MNHNS, CDR2 SASEGT. CDR3 length: 17 amino acids. J lost 6 bases, V lost 5 bases, and 14 bases had no gene match. The CDR3 spells CASSTQATGVVSGELFF. The CDR3 DNA follows: TGTGCCAGCAGTACACAAGCGACAGGGGTAGTTTCCGGGGAGCTGTTTTTT.

This chain uses TRBV7-9 with TRBJ2-5; D gene unclear. The better agreement between TRBJ2-7 and the DNA end casts doubt on the J call. Looked up from germline, CDR1 is SEHNR and CDR2 is FQNEAQ (reference sequence). CDR3 length equals 13 residues. The CDR3 sequence: CASSFLSGDEQYF. The CDR3 DNA follows: TGTGCCAGCAGCTTTTTATCTGGTGACGAGCAGTACTTC.

J is TRBJ2-1 and V is TRBV27; D gene uncertain. Per the germline V gene, CDR1 is MNHEY and CDR2 is SMNVEV (reference sequence). V lost 4 bases and J 6 bases, leaving 13 bases between the germline ends. The CDR3 totals 14 residues. Here the CDR3 DNA reads TGTGCCAGCAGTTCCCCAGGCAACTGCAATGAGCAGTTCTTC. Its translation: CASSSPGNCNEQFF.

This clonotype showed up just a few times. The chain employs TRBV6-5 and TRBJ1-1; TRBD1 agrees at 7 bases. The germline CDR1 and CDR2 sequences are MNHEY and SVGAGI. CDR3 length equals 16 residues. Trimming took 0 bases from V and 3 from J; bases not matched to a gene: 7. The CDR3 nucleotides are TGTGCCAGCAGTTACTCGCCACGACAGGGCCACACTGAAGCTTTCTTT. Amino acid sequence: CASSYSPRQGHTEAFF.

The genes are TRBV2 and TRBJ2-3; D is possibly TRBD1 (6 bases). The CDR3 loop spans 15 amino acids. Germline assignment: CDR1 SNHLY and CDR2 FYNNEI. V was pared by 4 bases and J by 5 bases, with 16 bases between. CDR3 DNA sequence: TGTGCCAGCAGTGGGCAAATGGGGGCCGGAGATACGCAGTATTTT. This encodes CASSGQMGAGDTQYF.

The chain combines TRBV27 with TRBJ2-7; D call uncertain. Per germline, CDR1 MNHEY and CDR2 SMNVEV (reference sequence). Trimming shortened V by 0 bases and J by 3 bases, and 12 bases separated the two germline ends. The CDR3 spans 15 residues. CDR3 nucleotides: TGTGCCAGCAGTTTATCGGCCGCCCCTTACTACGAGCAGTACTTC. Translating gives CASSLSAAPYYEQYF.

The rearrangement uses TRBV3-1 and TRBJ1-6; the match to TRBD1 covers 11 bases. The CDR3 spans 15 residues. With 4 bases clipped from V and 8 bases from J, the junction kept 4 bases outside the gene matches. The germline V gene encodes CDR1 LGHDT and CDR2 YNNKEL (reference sequence). In DNA, the CDR3 is TGTGCCAGCAGCCCTGGGACAGGGGGGGATTCACCCCTCCACTTT. Protein product: CASSPGTGGDSPLHF.

This chain links TRBV6-2 or TRBV6-3 with TRBJ2-7; D is perhaps TRBD2 (6 bases). CDR1 is MNHEY, CDR2 SVGEGT, per germline. The length of the CDR3 is 17 residues. Trimming took 2 bases from V and 0 from J, leaving 17 bases between them. The CDR3 coding sequence is TGTGCCAGCAGTTACGTGTTTGGGGGGTTGAGCTCCTACGAGCAGTACTTC. It yields the protein CASSYVFGGLSSYEQYF.

In this sample, this clonotype turned up many times. The genes are TRBV20-1 and TRBJ2-3; 11 positions match TRBD2. The germline V gene encodes CDR1 DFQATT and CDR2 SNEGSKA (reference sequence). The V and J ends lost 6 bases and 2 bases, in that order; junction bases with no gene match: 10. This CDR3 has 16 amino acids. The CDR3 reads CSALRPSGGFTDTQYF. CDR3 sequence (DNA): TGCAGTGCCCTGCGCCCTAGCGGGGGGTTCACAGATACGCAGTATTTT.

Many counts were recorded for this clonotype. CDR3 in DNA: TGTGCCAGCAGCCAGGGCTCCTACGGGACATCTCCCCTCCACTTT. Its protein product is CASSQGSYGTSPLHF. This rearrangement joins TRBV3-1 to TRBJ1-6; tentative D call: TRBD1 (6 bases). CDR1 and CDR2 (germline): LGHDT, YNNKEL (reference sequence). Trimming cost V 3 bases and J 13 bases, with 19 bases left between them. This CDR3 is 15 amino acids long.

This clonotype came up a few times. The chain employs TRBV6-4 and TRBJ1-5; D uncertain. This CDR3 has 13 residues. V dropped 4 bases and J dropped 5 bases, with 9 bases sitting between them. Germline V CDR1 and CDR2: MRHNA, SNTAGT. The DNA of the CDR3 is TGTGCCAGCAGTGCCCAGAGAGATCAGCCCCAGCATTTT. Amino acid sequence: CASSAQRDQPQHF.